What follows are 30 T cell receptor beta chains derived from one specimen sequenced in a study of regulatory T cells in long-lasting Graves disease. Sample time point: persistent/refractory GD, antithyroid drugs over 5 years with positive TRAb. There was RNA extracted from PBMCs, and the TCR library was made from it. HTBI primers from iRepertoire and Arm-PCR of CDR3 regions yielded the TCR beta libraries. TCRdb itself ran the multiplex PCR reads through MiXCR, one entry per CDR3 protein. The sample has under 500,000 distinct CDR3 sequences; around 20% are singletons. Here the sequenced sample was peripheral blood mononuclear cells (PBMCs), taken when the disease was refractory, from a patient treated with antithyroid drugs. The origin of the receptors is a female donor with Graves disease.

This clonotype was counted only a few times. The J gene is TRBJ1-2, the V gene TRBV7-2; D not certain. V was shortened by 5 bases and J by 3 bases, with 16 bases between the two germline ends. The CDR3 spans 15 residues. Germline V gives CDR1 SGHTA, CDR2 FQGNSA. The CDR3 loop reads CASSLPPVPYYGYTF. CDR3 nucleotide sequence: TGTGCCAGCAGCCTGCCCCCAGTCCCCTACTATGGCTACACCTTC.

The sample holds many counts of this clonotype. The chain employs TRBV28 and TRBJ2-7; 9 positions match TRBD1. This CDR3 contains 15 residues. J lost 3 bases, V lost 5 bases, and 8 bases had no gene match. Per germline, CDR1 MDHEN and CDR2 SYDVKM. Here the CDR3 DNA reads TGTGCCAGCAGTCCACCGGGGACAGGGTTCTACGAGCAGTACTTC. Protein product: CASSPPGTGFYEQYF.

This clonotype was observed a handful of times. This chain joins TRBV30 and TRBJ2-5, with 10 bases lining up with TRBD1. From germline, CDR1 is GTSNPN and CDR2 SVGIG (reference sequence). The CDR3 covers 16 residues. Unmatched junction bases numbered 7, after V lost 1 base and J lost 2 bases. The chain's CDR3 is CAWSANDRGHQETQYF. Written as DNA, the CDR3 is TGTGCCTGGAGTGCCAATGACAGGGGGCATCAAGAGACCCAGTACTTC. Supplemented by reference TRBV30 and TRBJ2-5, the full variable domain reads SQTIHQWPATLVQPVGSPLSLECTVEGTSNPNLYWYRQAAGRGLQLLFYSVGIGQISSEVPQNLSASRPQDRQFILSSKKLLLSDSGFYLCAWSANDRGHQETQYFGPGTRLLVL.

The chain joins TRBV6-1 to TRBJ1-4; 10 positions match TRBD1. This CDR3 region has 16 residues. The junction had 11 bases not matched to a gene; V was cut back by 6 bases and J by 7 bases. The germline V gene encodes CDR1 MNHNS and CDR2 SASEGT. CDR3 sequence: CASRKGTGDFGEKLFF. The CDR3 nucleotides are TGTGCCAGCAGGAAAGGGACAGGGGATTTCGGTGAAAAACTGTTTTTT.

The chain combines TRBV19 with TRBJ2-5; D unresolved. There are 14 residues in the CDR3. Trimming removed 5 bases from V and 7 bases from J, with 17 bases in between. CDR1 is LNHDA and CDR2 is SQIVND in the germline V gene (reference sequence). This CDR3 reads CASSATRRGGTQYF. The CDR3 coding sequence is TGTGCCAGTAGTGCCACGCGTCGCGGTGGGACCCAGTACTTC.

This clonotype has a count of ten or more. The chain recombines TRBV3-1 with TRBJ2-7; unclear D gene. Germline lookup yields CDR1 LGHDT and CDR2 YNNKEL (reference sequence). The germline V and J ends were trimmed by 2 bases and 7 bases, with 12 bases remaining between them. This CDR3 is built from 13 residues. The CDR3 region has the DNA TGTGCCAGCAGCCAAATGATAGGACGGGAGCAGTACTTC. This translates into CASSQMIGREQYF.

This clonotype was counted at least ten times. The V call is TRBV2, the J call TRBJ1-5, with no clear D. The V end lost 4 bases, the J end lost 7 bases, and 14 bases lay between the germline ends. CDR1 is SNHLY and CDR2 is FYNNEI in the germline V gene. CDR3 length: 14 residues. The DNA of the CDR3 is TGTGCCAGCAGTGTTACCGATAGTATCCAGCCCCAGCATTTT. It codes for CASSVTDSIQPQHF.

This clonotype was counted ten times or more. V and J are TRBV6-5 and TRBJ1-1, with D possibly matching TRBD1 (5 bases). The CDR3 runs to 14 residues. The germline V and J ends were trimmed by 0 bases and 3 bases, with 8 bases remaining between them. Looked up from germline, CDR1 is MNHEY and CDR2 is SVGAGI. The CDR3 loop reads CASSYSTGHTEAFF. The CDR3 coding sequence is TGTGCCAGCAGTTACTCGACGGGGCACACTGAAGCTTTCTTT.

In its sample, this clonotype was seen a few times. The chain has TRBV7-9 and TRBJ2-5; TRBD1 or TRBD2 may be the D gene (5 bases each). The CDR3 has 14 amino acids. Looked up from germline, CDR1 is SEHNR and CDR2 is FQNEAQ (reference sequence). The V end was cut by 0 bases, the J end by 5 bases, with 10 bases between. The CDR3 sequence: CASSLAGTSETQYF. CDR3 nucleotide sequence: TGTGCCAGCAGCTTAGCGGGGACCTCGGAGACCCAGTACTTC. Full variable domain (remainder filled in from reference TRBV7-9 and TRBJ2-5): DTGVSQNPRHKITKRGQNVTFRCDPISEHNRLYWYRQTLGQGPEFLTYFQNEAQLEKSRLLSDRFSAERPKGSFSTLEIQRTEQGDSAMYLCASSLAGTSETQYFGPGTRLLVL.

This chain links TRBV20-1 with TRBJ2-7; 12 bases line up with TRBD1. Losses at the gene ends were 3 bases for V and 5 bases for J; bases not matched to a gene: 5. The CDR3 is 14 residues long. Germline assignment: CDR1 DFQATT and CDR2 SNEGSKA (reference sequence). CDR3: CSAREGTGGDEQYF. Here the CDR3 DNA reads TGCAGTGCTAGGGAAGGGACAGGGGGCGACGAGCAGTACTTC.

The V call is TRBV6-1, the J call TRBJ2-3; no firm D call. V lost 5 bases and J lost 0, with 9 bases in between. This CDR3 is 14 amino acids long. The germline V gene encodes CDR1 MNHNS and CDR2 SASEGT. Here the CDR3 reads CASSKDLSTDTQYF. Here the CDR3 DNA reads TGTGCCAGCAGTAAGGATCTAAGCACAGATACGCAGTATTTT.

The chain joins TRBV27 to TRBJ2-7; 11 bases line up with TRBD1. V was pared by 5 bases and J by 6 bases, with 9 bases of the junction left unmatched. Germline CDR1 and CDR2: MNHEY and SMNVEV (reference sequence). The length of the CDR3 is 15 residues. The CDR3 sequence: CASSQTWDRGSEQYF. The DNA for the CDR3 is TGTGCCAGCAGTCAAACCTGGGACAGGGGGAGCGAGCAGTACTTC.

This clonotype was recorded at least ten times. V is TRBV7-2 and J is TRBJ1-1, with D unresolved. V was pared by 4 bases and J by 3 bases, with 15 bases between. CDR1 is SGHTA, CDR2 FQGNSA, per germline. CDR3 length: 15 amino acids. The CDR3 is CASSYPGGPYTEAFF. The CDR3 DNA reads TGTGCCAGCAGCTACCCCGGAGGCCCATACACTGAAGCTTTCTTT.

About this clonotype itself: An end of the junction differs from the germline gene, which may be a read error. CDR3 region: CASSPPIGQDQGIAGELLF. CDR3 nucleotide sequence: TGTGCCAGCAGTCCCCCCATAGGACAGGACCAGGGGATCGCCGGGGAGCTGCTTTTT. The gene calls are TRBV28 and TRBJ2-2, with 7 bases lining up with TRBD1. Germline assignment: CDR1 MDHEN and CDR2 SYDVKM. This CDR3 contains 19 residues.

J is TRBJ1-1 and V is TRBV7-6; 7 positions agree with TRBD1. CDR1 is SGHVS, CDR2 FNYEAQ, per germline. The CDR3 is 16 residues long. J gave up 4 bases and V 5 bases, and 13 bases lay outside the gene matches. CDR3 sequence: CASSATYRGRGTEAFF. The CDR3 DNA reads TGTGCCAGCAGCGCCACTTACAGGGGACGGGGCACTGAAGCTTTCTTT.

This clonotype occurred many times. J is TRBJ1-6 and V is TRBV2, with 7 bases lining up with TRBD1. Unmatched junction bases numbered 9, after V lost 7 bases and J lost 9 bases. The CDR3 extends over 14 amino acids. Looked up from germline, CDR1 is SNHLY and CDR2 is FYNNEI. For the CDR3, the DNA is TGTGCCAGCACTACGACAGGGACCGGTTCACCCCTCCACTTT. Translated, it gives CASTTTGTGSPLHF.

This clonotype has at least ten counts. The CDR3 bases are TGTGCCAGCAGCCAGGGGACTAGCGGGACCGCCTACGAGCAGTACTTC. This sequence encodes CASSQGTSGTAYEQYF. V and J are TRBV12-3 or TRBV12-4 and TRBJ2-7, with 13 bases aligning to TRBD2. This CDR3 is built from 16 residues. Unmatched junction bases numbered 7, after V lost 6 bases and J lost 2 bases.

This clonotype was observed at least ten times. V and J are TRBV12-5 and TRBJ1-5; 9 positions agree with TRBD1. The CDR3 has 16 residues. V lost 0 bases, J lost 5 bases, and 5 bases stayed unmatched. Germline V gives CDR1 LGHNT, CDR2 FRNRAP. The CDR3 is CASGLVRGTGYQPQHF. In DNA, the CDR3 is TGTGCTAGTGGTTTGGTAAGGGGGACAGGGTATCAGCCCCAGCATTTT.

Only a few counts were recorded for this clonotype. The V gene is TRBV4-3, the J gene TRBJ2-7; weak D call: TRBD2 (6 bases). The CDR3 has 15 residues. The V end lost 3 bases, the J end lost 3 bases, and 15 bases lay between the germline ends. CDR1 is LGHNA, CDR2 YSLEER, per germline. The CDR3 bases are TGCGCCAGCAGCCAGGACCGAAAGGGACTCTACGAGCAGTACTTC. The encoded protein is CASSQDRKGLYEQYF.

V and J are TRBV7-9 and TRBJ2-7, with 10 bases identical to TRBD2. CDR1 is SEHNR, CDR2 FQNEAQ, per germline (reference sequence). The CDR3 is 15 residues long. Trimming took 5 bases from V and 0 from J; bases not matched to a gene: 4. This chain's CDR3 is CASSAPSGSSYEQYF. The CDR3 DNA reads TGTGCCAGCAGCGCGCCTAGCGGGAGCTCCTACGAGCAGTACTTC.

At least ten counts were recorded for this clonotype. The chain carries TRBV6-2 or TRBV6-3 and TRBJ2-5; D is possibly TRBD1 (6 bases). CDR1 is MNHEY and CDR2 is SVGEGT in the germline V gene. There are 15 residues in the CDR3. V was clipped by 0 bases and J by 5 bases, with 13 bases between them. The CDR3 DNA reads as TGTGCCAGCAGTTACTCTGAGGGGACATTCGAGACCCAGTACTTC. It is translated as CASSYSEGTFETQYF.

This clonotype was seen a handful of times. V usage is TRBV4-1 and J usage is TRBJ1-4; D ambiguous. The CDR3 consists of 16 residues. CDR1 is MGHRA and CDR2 is YSYEKL in the germline V gene. The V and J ends lost 1 base and 7 bases respectively, with 16 bases between them. Written as DNA, the CDR3 is TGCGCCAGCAGCCAAGTTACGGGTTCCGAACGTGAAAAACTGTTTTTT. It yields the protein CASSQVTGSEREKLFF.

This clonotype appeared many times. The V gene is TRBV27, the J gene TRBJ1-5; 7 bases map to TRBD1. Germline V gene sequence: CDR1 MNHEY, CDR2 SMNVEV (reference sequence). The J segment lost 0 bases and the V segment lost 6 bases, leaving 8 bases of the junction unmatched. CDR3 length: 16 amino acids. The CDR3: CASSFLTGVSNQPQHF. The CDR3, as DNA: TGTGCCAGCAGCTTCTTAACAGGGGTTAGCAATCAGCCCCAGCATTTT.

The chain links TRBV6-2 or TRBV6-3 to TRBJ2-3; D might be TRBD2 (6 bases). The J call could be wrong; TRBJ2-7 is a better fit for the DNA end. Per germline, CDR1 MNHEY and CDR2 SVGEGT. CDR3 length: 15 residues. CDR3 protein: CASSYSGTYTYEQYF. CDR3 in DNA: TGTGCCAGCAGTTACTCCGGGACTTACACCTACGAGCAGTACTTC.

This rearrangement joins TRBV4-1 to TRBJ2-7, with TRBD2 identical over 7 bases. Trimming took 4 bases from V and 0 from J; bases not matched to a gene: 12. CDR3 length equals 17 residues. CDR1 and CDR2 from the germline V gene are MGHRA and YSYEKL. CDR3 nucleotides: TGCGCCAGCAGCCTAAGCGGGGCGGGAGATAACTCCTACGAGCAGTACTTC. Protein: CASSLSGAGDNSYEQYF.

This clonotype has a count of ten or more. The chain combines TRBV28 with TRBJ1-5; D uncertain. The CDR3 spans 13 residues. Germline loops: CDR1 MDHEN, CDR2 SYDVKM. Between the trimmed V and J ends, which lost 8 bases and 0 bases, there was a span of 8 bases. CDR3 nucleotides: TGTGCCAGCGGAACGAATAGCAATCAGCCCCAGCATTTT. Translating it yields CASGTNSNQPQHF.

This clonotype was picked up many times. V is TRBV11-2 and J is TRBJ2-7; 7 positions match TRBD2. V lost 3 bases to trimming and J lost 4 bases; unmatched junction nucleotides: 3. This CDR3 has 13 amino acids. In germline, CDR1 is SGHAT, CDR2 FQNNGV. DNA of the CDR3: TGTGCCAGCAGCTTGGGACTACCTTACGAGCAGTACTTC. It yields the protein CASSLGLPYEQYF.

This clonotype was seen repeatedly, ten times or more. V and J are TRBV7-9 and TRBJ2-4; D gene ambiguous. Per the germline V gene, CDR1 is SEHNR and CDR2 is FQNEAQ (reference sequence). This CDR3 is built from 16 residues. V was trimmed by 2 bases and J by 2 bases, leaving 13 bases between them. The CDR3 loop is CASSLLADKTKNIQYF. The CDR3 DNA reads TGTGCCAGCAGCTTACTCGCGGATAAGACCAAAAACATTCAGTACTTC.

The chain employs TRBV4-2 and TRBJ2-2; a weak D match, TRBD2 (6 bases). The V gene's germline CDR1 is LGHNA and CDR2 YNFKEQ. CDR3 length: 15 amino acids. The V gene lost 7 bases and the J gene lost 7 bases, with 19 bases spanning the gap. The CDR3 loop reads CASTHRRRGDGELFF. In DNA, the CDR3 is TGTGCCAGCACCCATCGACGGCGCGGGGACGGGGAGCTGTTTTTT.

The chain links TRBV20-1 to TRBJ2-7, with 9 bases that match TRBD1. With 3 bases clipped from V and 3 bases from J, the junction kept 6 bases outside the gene matches. The CDR3 sequence is 14 residues long. CDR1 and CDR2 (germline): DFQATT, SNEGSKA (reference sequence). CDR3 loop: CSARSGTGHYEQYF. In DNA, the CDR3 is TGCAGTGCTAGGTCCGGGACAGGGCACTACGAGCAGTACTTC.